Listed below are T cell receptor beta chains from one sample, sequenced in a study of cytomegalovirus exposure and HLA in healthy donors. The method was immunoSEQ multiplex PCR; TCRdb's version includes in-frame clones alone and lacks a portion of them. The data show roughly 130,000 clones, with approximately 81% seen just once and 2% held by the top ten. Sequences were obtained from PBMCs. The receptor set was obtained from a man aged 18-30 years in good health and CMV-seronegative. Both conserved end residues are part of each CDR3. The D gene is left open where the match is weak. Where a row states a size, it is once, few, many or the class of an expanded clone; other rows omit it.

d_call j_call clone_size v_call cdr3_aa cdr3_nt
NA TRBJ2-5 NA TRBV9 CASSVEGRTQYF TGTGCCAGCAGCGTAGAAGGGAGGACCCAGTACTTC
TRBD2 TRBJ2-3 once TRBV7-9 CASSTRSGKGDTQYF TGTGCCAGCAGCACGCGTAGCGGGAAGGGAGATACGCAGTATTTT
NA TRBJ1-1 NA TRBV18 CASSPDRMNTEAFF TGTGCCAGCTCACCCGACAGGATGAACACTGAAGCTTTCTTT
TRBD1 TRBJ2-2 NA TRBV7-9 CASSGTGVAGELFF TGTGCCAGCAGCGGGACAGGGGTGGCCGGGGAGCTGTTTTTT
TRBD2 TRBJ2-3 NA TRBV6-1 CASSPGGLGTDTQYF TGTGCCAGCAGCCCGGGGGGGTTGGGCACAGATACGCAGTATTTT
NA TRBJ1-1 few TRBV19 CASSIKKDSNTEAFF TGTGCCAGTAGTATCAAGAAAGACTCGAACACTGAAGCTTTCTTT
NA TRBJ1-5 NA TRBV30 CAWSMPGSFNQPQHF TGTGCCTGGAGCATGCCAGGGTCTTTCAATCAGCCCCAGCATTTT
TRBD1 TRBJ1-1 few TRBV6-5 CASSRQGVLTEAFF TGTGCCAGCAGTCGACAGGGAGTTCTCACTGAAGCTTTCTTT
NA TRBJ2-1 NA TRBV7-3 CASSPSGYGSSYNEQFF TGTGCCAGCAGCCCTAGTGGGTATGGAAGCTCCTACAATGAGCAGTTCTTC
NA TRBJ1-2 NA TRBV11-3 CASSLAGSQYYGYTF TGTGCCAGCAGCTTAGCTGGCTCCCAATACTATGGCTACACCTTC
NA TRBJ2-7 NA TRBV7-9 CASSLEAGEQYF TGTGCCAGCAGCTTAGAGGCGGGGGAGCAGTACTTC
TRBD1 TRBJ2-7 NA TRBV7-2 CASSLAGTATYEQYF TGTGCCAGCAGCTTAGCCGGGACAGCCACCTACGAGCAGTACTTC
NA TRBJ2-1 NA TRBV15 CATSIERSQKLNEQFF TGTGCCACCAGCATCGAACGGTCCCAAAAGCTCAATGAGCAGTTCTTC
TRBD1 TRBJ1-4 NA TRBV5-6 CASSLLGGDEKLFF TGTGCCAGCAGCTTGCTAGGGGGCGATGAAAAACTGTTTTTT
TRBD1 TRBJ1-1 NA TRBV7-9 CASSPWGQGNTEAFF TGTGCCAGCAGCCCCTGGGGACAGGGTAACACTGAAGCTTTCTTT